Included here is one T cell receptor beta chain sequence, with context. What this receptor recognizes is not known. No clone much larger than this one lies a single base away; base qualities are absent. V gives up 3 bases and J gives up 4 bases, and the segment between their germline ends measures 7 bases. The germline V gene provides CDR1 SGHTA and CDR2 FQGNSA. Including cysteine and phenylalanine, the CDR3 has 13 amino acids. The DNA shown is the 39-base CDR3, in frame from base 1. The entry originates in a study of CD8 T cells in Susac syndrome (dated by TCRdb to the late 2010s). For the wider study: The study used repertoire sequencing to test whether antigen drove CD8+ T cell activation and differentiation in Susac syndrome.

RNA was extracted using the RNeasy kit, and roughly 0.5 to 1 microgram was reverse transcribed with random hexamers. The immunoSEQ multiplex PCR assay, which covers 54 Vbeta and 13 Jbeta segments, was used to amplify TCR beta CDR3 regions. To correct PCR amplification bias, a synthetic template baseline was used for both primer optimization and computational correction. The published analysis was carried out like this. Reads were annotated to V, D and J genes according to IMGT and were analyzed with immunoSEQ Analyzer, with only productive sequences retained. Clonality was calculated as one minus the Shannon entropy normalized by log2 of the number of productive unique sequences. For each patient and control, public and private clones were evaluated within the 100 most prevalent clones. Clones were defined as Susac-specific when absent from the healthy and MS cohorts, from about 1,100 published viral clones and from other ImmuneACCESS disease sequences. TCRdb itself trimmed the public reads at Q25 with fastp, ran MiXCR and retained productive beta chains. All rows with the same CDR3 protein become a single entry with the most common DNA and genes. Here the V and J calls rest on TCRdb's processing, not on the authors' analysis. This sample gives 200,000 to 250,000 distinct CDR3 sequences in total; approximately 92% of them show up just once. 0.055% to 0.075% of the sample comes from the top ten.

Broad study findings and their caveats: The number of individuals in the TCR sequencing and HLA analysis was recognized as being relatively small.

High-throughput TCR beta sequencing profiled peripheral blood CD8+ and CD4+ T cells from healthy donors, Susac syndrome patients and multiple sclerosis patients. The multiple sclerosis controls were treatment-naive patients whose relapsing-remitting disease, either stable or active, fulfilled the revised McDonald criteria. CD8+ TEMRA cells were enriched by FACS, while bulk CD8+ and CD4+ T cells were purified by magnetic negative isolation. Blood was drawn into EDTA tubes, processed within 24 hours, and PBMCs were isolated by density gradient centrifugation. PBMCs intended for TCR sequencing were cryopreserved in liquid nitrogen and were subsequently thawed in a 37 degrees C water bath. The sorted or isolated CD4+, CD8+ and CD8+ TEMRA cells had a purity of 90% or higher.

This clonotype was obtained from a human donor with multiple sclerosis. Material for sequencing was CD4+ T cells from PBMCs. The chain is encoded by TRBV7-2 joined to TRBJ1-5, with no reliable assignment of the D segment. The CDR3 reads CASSFRRNQPQHF. The DNA reads TGTGCCAGCAGCTTTAGGAGGAATCAGCCCCAGCATTTT. The variable domain in full, with residues beyond the CDR3 obtained from the reference TRBV7-2 and TRBJ1-5 genes, is GAGVSQSPSNKVTEKGKDVELRCDPISGHTALYWYRQSLGQGLEFLIYFQGNSAPDKSGLPSDRFSAERTGGSVSTLTIQRTQQEDSAVYLCASSFRRNQPQHFGDGTRLSIL.